Listed below are T cell receptor beta chains from one sample, sequenced in a study of blood T cell repertoires in COVID-19. Data came from immunoSEQ multiplex PCR; TCRdb stores just in-frame clones and leaves some out. The sample has approximately 210,000 clones; 75% to 85% are singletons. Material: PBMCs or T cells enriched from blood (not recorded which). Receptors originate from a young man with acute COVID-19. CDR3s include the opening cysteine and the closing phenylalanine or tryptophan. Each record gives: CDR3 protein, CDR3 DNA, V gene, clone size, D gene, J gene. A D gene is named only where the DNA matches it firmly. Not all rows give a size; the values are once, few, many and, for expanded clones, a class.

CDR3: CASSPGLKETQYF; DNA: TGTGCCAGCAGTCCGGGACTGAAGGAGACCCAGTACTTC; V: TRBV12-3/TRBV12-4; size: -; D: -; J: TRBJ2-5
CDR3: CASSDWDRENTEAFF; DNA: TGTGCCAGTAGTGACTGGGACAGGGAGAACACTGAAGCTTTCTTT; V: TRBV19; size: -; D: TRBD1; J: TRBJ1-1
CDR3: CAISGTGDTEAFF; DNA: TGTGCCATCAGTGGGACAGGGGACACTGAAGCTTTCTTT; V: TRBV10-3; size: -; D: TRBD1; J: TRBJ1-1
CDR3: CASTPDRDAIYTF; DNA: TGTGCCAGCACCCCGGACAGGGACGCAATCTACACCTTC; V: TRBV7-2; size: -; D: TRBD1; J: TRBJ1-2
CDR3: CASREGLVPNYEQYF; DNA: TGCGCCAGCAGGGAAGGACTAGTCCCCAACTACGAGCAGTACTTC; V: TRBV10-2; size: -; D: TRBD2; J: TRBJ2-7
CDR3: CASSYRPGDLNEQFF; DNA: TGTGCCAGCAGTTACCGACCGGGGGACTTGAATGAGCAGTTCTTC; V: TRBV6-5; size: -; D: -; J: TRBJ2-1
CDR3: CASSETGGAVDTEAFF; DNA: TGCGCCAGCAGCGAGACAGGGGGCGCGGTGGACACTGAAGCTTTCTTT; V: TRBV5-1; size: -; D: TRBD1; J: TRBJ1-1
CDR3: CASSLRRDWYSYEQYF; DNA: TGTGCCAGCAGCTTAAGACGGGACTGGTACTCCTACGAGCAGTACTTC; V: TRBV5-6; size: few; D: -; J: TRBJ2-7
CDR3: CASSLSGKNTEAFF; DNA: TGTGCCAGCAGTCTAAGCGGAAAGAACACTGAAGCTTTCTTT; V: TRBV28; size: -; D: -; J: TRBJ1-1
CDR3: CASSQSRQSNQPQHF; DNA: TGCGCCAGCAGTCAATCGCGGCAGAGCAATCAGCCCCAGCATTTT; V: TRBV23-1; size: once; D: -; J: TRBJ1-5
CDR3: CASRPIGGTGELFF; DNA: TGTGCCAGCAGGCCAATCGGGGGTACCGGGGAGCTGTTTTTT; V: TRBV5-4; size: -; D: -; J: TRBJ2-2
CDR3: CASSLNRQGSYTF; DNA: TGTGCCAGCTCACTTAACCGACAGGGCAGCTACACCTTC; V: TRBV18; size: -; D: TRBD1; J: TRBJ1-2
CDR3: CASSRGDRTNYGYTF; DNA: TGTGCCAGCAGTCGGGGGGACCGAACTAACTATGGCTACACCTTC; V: TRBV6-5; size: -; D: -; J: TRBJ1-2
CDR3: CASSPGGGLAGETQYF; DNA: TGTGCCAGCAGCCCAGGTGGGGGACTAGCGGGAGAGACCCAGTACTTC; V: TRBV3-1/TRBV3-2; size: -; D: TRBD2; J: TRBJ2-5
CDR3: CASSSGQKGYTF; DNA: TGTGCCAGCAGCTCAGGACAGAAGGGCTACACCTTC; V: TRBV11-3; size: -; D: -; J: TRBJ1-2
CDR3: CAWSVQAMNTEAFF; DNA: TGTGCCTGGAGTGTTCAGGCGATGAACACTGAAGCTTTCTTT; V: TRBV30; size: -; D: -; J: TRBJ1-1
CDR3: CASSGKGAYEQYF; DNA: TGCGCCAGCAGTGGGAAGGGGGCCTACGAGCAGTACTTC; V: TRBV10-1; size: -; D: -; J: TRBJ2-7
CDR3: CASSAGLNTEAFF; DNA: TGTGCCAGTAGCGCAGGGTTGAACACTGAAGCTTTCTTT; V: TRBV19; size: -; D: -; J: TRBJ1-1
CDR3: CASKLGQGSNQPQHF; DNA: TGCGCCAGCAAACTTGGACAGGGTAGCAATCAGCCCCAGCATTTT; V: TRBV5-1; size: -; D: TRBD1; J: TRBJ1-5
CDR3: CASSQEGGGIGNQPQHF; DNA: TGCGCCAGCAGCCAAGAAGGAGGGGGCATAGGCAATCAGCCCCAGCATTTT; V: TRBV4-1; size: -; D: TRBD1; J: TRBJ1-5
CDR3: CASQGQTNSPLHF; DNA: TGTGCCAGCCAGGGACAGACTAATTCACCCCTCCACTTT; V: TRBV27; size: -; D: TRBD1; J: TRBJ1-6
CDR3: CASSSGEVGGYTF; DNA: TGTGCCAGCAGCTCGGGTGAGGTCGGTGGCTACACCTTC; V: TRBV7-3; size: -; D: -; J: TRBJ1-2
CDR3: CASSSQGLAGVSSYEQYF; DNA: TGTGCCAGCAGCTCCCAGGGACTAGCGGGGGTGAGCTCCTACGAGCAGTACTTC; V: TRBV9; size: -; D: TRBD2; J: TRBJ2-7
CDR3: CATSRGWGDEKLFF; DNA: TGTGCCACCAGCAGAGGGTGGGGGGACGAAAAACTGTTTTTT; V: TRBV15; size: -; D: -; J: TRBJ1-4
CDR3: CSASPDRGEYGYTF; DNA: TGCAGTGCTAGTCCGGACAGGGGGGAGTATGGCTACACCTTC; V: TRBV20-1; size: -; D: TRBD1; J: TRBJ1-2
CDR3: CASKGGGSSYNEQFF; DNA: TGCGCCAGCAAAGGCGGGGGGAGCTCCTACAATGAGCAGTTCTTC; V: TRBV5-1; size: -; D: TRBD2; J: TRBJ2-1